This T cell receptor beta chain came from a study of shared clonotypes between healthy human individuals. Original processing methods: Filtering differed because ImmunoSEQ produced junction-only sequences that carried no quality scores. Assay used: immunoSEQ multiplex PCR; TCRdb lists only in-frame clones, some missing. V, J and clone size were drawn from that table, and D and trimming were deduced from the DNA. This sample has some 1,600,000 clones, with 95% to 99% found just once. The receptor's source is a man aged 25 to 40 in good health. Sequencing was done on a sample of naive CD4+ T cells sorted from blood. Specified subset: CD45RA+ positively selected.

The CDR3: CASSPGRASDTQYF. CDR3 bases: TGTGCCAGCTCACCTGGGAGGGCCTCAGATACGCAGTATTTT. The chain combines TRBV18 with TRBJ2-3, with 7 nucleotides matching TRBD2. Trimming cost V 3 bases and J 4 bases; bases outside gene matches: 4. The V gene's germline CDR1 is KGHSH and CDR2 LQKENI. The CDR3 totals 14 residues.